These 29 T cell receptor beta chains share one sample of origin, sequenced in a study of long-term antiretroviral therapy in people with HIV. A v3.0 immunoSEQ assay was performed at survey level. The protocol was immunoSEQ multiplex PCR, while the TCRdb copy is restricted to in-frame clones and leaves out a portion. The table lists about 30,000 clones, 94% of them singletons, with around 3.8% in the top ten. The sample in question was unsorted PBMCs, obtained just over 5 years after starting antiretroviral therapy. Receptors originate from a woman between 50 and 59 years old with HIV.

The chain employs TRBV5-6 and TRBJ1-1; D is perhaps TRBD1 (5 bases). Germline V gene sequence: CDR1 SGHDT, CDR2 YYEEEE. The ends were cut back, 1 base at V and 5 bases at J, with 12 bases in the middle. This CDR3 has 14 amino acids. The chain's CDR3 is CASSLLQGGTEAFF. As DNA, the CDR3 is TGTGCCAGCAGCTTGTTGCAGGGCGGGACTGAAGCTTTCTTT.

In regard to this clone: A single base separates this from a much larger clone, so it may be a read error. This sample includes further DNA sequences coding for the same CDR3. The chain combines TRBV5-4 with TRBJ1-2; D is unclear. CDR1 and CDR2 (germline): SGHNT, YYREEE (reference sequence). The length of the CDR3 is 14 residues. V lost 4 bases and J 4 bases, leaving 14 bases between the germline ends. In nucleotides, the CDR3 is TGTGCCAGCAGCCAAGACTCGGCGGGCTATGGCTACACCTTC. This codes for CASSQDSAGYGYTF.

The V call is TRBV5-1, the J call TRBJ1-1, with 10 bases matching TRBD1. This CDR3 contains 17 residues. Germline CDR1 SGHRS, CDR2 YFSETQ. The V segment lost 4 bases and the J segment 0 bases; nucleotides outside the gene matches: 9. CDR3: CASSLTGGARMNTEAFF. The DNA for the CDR3 is TGCGCCAGCAGCCTGACAGGGGGCGCCCGGATGAACACTGAAGCTTTCTTT.

The chain links TRBV7-3 to TRBJ2-3; perhaps TRBD1 as D (5 bases). Trimming stripped 3 bases from V and 0 bases from J, with 10 bases between. CDR1 SGHTA and CDR2 FQGTGA come from the germline V gene. This CDR3 contains 15 residues. The CDR3 protein is CASSFSGYSTDTQYF. For the CDR3, the DNA is TGTGCCAGCAGCTTCTCAGGGTACAGCACAGATACGCAGTATTTT.

The CDR3 nucleotides are TGCGCCAGCAGCTTAGGGACCGTAAACACTGAAGCTTTCTTT. Translation gives CASSLGTVNTEAFF. The gene calls are TRBV5-1 and TRBJ1-1; a weak D match, TRBD1 (5 bases). From germline, CDR1 is SGHRS and CDR2 YFSETQ. V lost 2 bases, J lost 2 bases, and 10 bases lay in between. This CDR3 comprises 14 residues.

The DNA of the CDR3 is TGTGCCAGCAGCAACCAACAGGGAGAAGAGACCCAGTACTTC. Its protein product is CASSNQQGEETQYF. The chain uses TRBV5-4 and TRBJ2-5; possible D gene TRBD1, 6 bases. Trimming took 4 bases from V and 3 from J, leaving 13 bases between them. Germline CDR1 reads SGHNT; CDR2 reads YYREEE (reference sequence). CDR3 length: 14 residues.

The J gene is TRBJ1-1, the V gene TRBV6-5, with D tentatively TRBD1 (5 bases). There are 13 residues in the CDR3. The V end was cut by 4 bases, the J end by 1 base, with 7 bases between. From germline, CDR1 is MNHEY and CDR2 SVGAGI. This CDR3 is CASSSTGNTEAFF. CDR3 in DNA: TGTGCCAGCAGTTCCACAGGGAACACTGAAGCTTTCTTT.

V is TRBV5-1 and J is TRBJ1-2; 10 bases are a match to TRBD1. The CDR3 runs 13 residues. CDR1 and CDR2 (germline): SGHRS, YFSETQ. V lost 4 bases, J lost 6 bases, and 3 bases stayed unmatched. CDR3 protein: CASSPGTGDGYTF. CDR3 nucleotides: TGCGCCAGCAGCCCGGGGACAGGGGATGGCTACACCTTC.

The gene calls are TRBV5-1 and TRBJ1-1; D is perhaps TRBD1 (6 bases). V was pared by 1 base and J by 0 bases, with 7 bases between. CDR1 is SGHRS and CDR2 is YFSETQ in the germline V gene. The CDR3 consists of 14 residues. Here the CDR3 DNA reads TGCGCCAGCAGCTTGACAGGGATGAACACTGAAGCTTTCTTT. Its protein is CASSLTGMNTEAFF.

With regard to this clone: In the same sample, other DNA sequences code for this CDR3. The rearrangement joins TRBV18 to TRBJ2-5, with unresolved D. V shed 3 bases and J shed 5 bases, with 7 bases lying between them. The CDR3 runs to 12 residues. The germline CDR1 and CDR2 sequences are KGHSH and LQKENI. The CDR3 sequence is CASSPSVETQYF. CDR3 nucleotide sequence: TGTGCCAGCTCACCGTCGGTGGAGACCCAGTACTTC.

The sample holds one count of this clone. The CDR3, as DNA: TGTGCCAGCAGCTTGGGGCTCGCGGGGGGAATCAATGAGCAGTTCTTC. Residues: CASSLGLAGGINEQFF. V is TRBV7-2 and J is TRBJ2-1, with 8 bases aligning to TRBD2. Germline V gene sequence: CDR1 SGHTA, CDR2 FQGNSA. The CDR3 is 16 residues long. Losses at the gene ends were 3 bases for V and 6 bases for J; bases not matched to a gene: 10.

The chain carries TRBV10-2 and TRBJ1-1; 9 positions match TRBD1. J was trimmed by 0 bases and V by 5 bases; bases with no gene match: 16. In germline, CDR1 is WSHSY, CDR2 SAAADI. This CDR3 comprises 19 residues. CDR3 protein: CASSPLRQGGRELNTEAFF. For the CDR3, the DNA is TGCGCCAGCAGTCCCCTAAGACAGGGGGGTAGGGAATTGAACACTGAAGCTTTCTTT.

The V gene is TRBV2, the J gene TRBJ2-2; unclear D gene. This CDR3 is built from 15 residues. Germline-derived CDR1 and CDR2 are SNHLY and FYNNEI. The V gene lost 7 bases and the J gene lost 7 bases, with 19 bases spanning the gap. In DNA, the CDR3 is TGTGCCAGCACCTCCGTACGCTTCCAAGGCGGGGAGCTGTTTTTT. Amino acid sequence: CASTSVRFQGGELFF.

This chain connects TRBV6-6 to TRBJ1-2; D gene uncertain. CDR3 length: 14 residues. Trimming took 9 bases from V and 4 from J, leaving 18 bases between them. CDR1 MNHNY and CDR2 SVGAGI come from the germline V gene (reference sequence). The CDR3 here is CASASYAASYGYTF. CDR3 in DNA: TGTGCCAGTGCCTCCTACGCCGCATCCTATGGCTACACCTTC.

The V call is TRBV27, the J call TRBJ1-2; D gene ambiguous. With 4 bases removed from V and 1 base from J, the gap between germline ends came to 19 bases. CDR1 is MNHEY and CDR2 is SMNVEV in the germline V gene (reference sequence). CDR3 size: 17 residues. Here the CDR3 DNA reads TGTGCCAGCAGTTCCCAGGCCCGAGAGCTTCATAACTATGGCTACACCTTC. As protein: CASSSQARELHNYGYTF.

The chain carries TRBV5-1 and TRBJ1-1; a possible D gene is TRBD1 (5 bases). The CDR3 is 13 residues long. Germline CDR1 and CDR2: SGHRS and YFSETQ. Between the trimmed V and J ends, which lost 0 bases and 4 bases, there was a span of 7 bases. Here the CDR3 reads CASSLVGVTEAFF. In DNA, the CDR3 is TGCGCCAGCAGCTTGGTAGGGGTCACTGAAGCTTTCTTT.

The chain uses TRBV11-3 and TRBJ2-1; D tentatively reads TRBD1 or TRBD2 (6 bases each). Germline V gene data show CDR1 as SGHNT and CDR2 as YENEEA. The CDR3 is 15 amino acids. V lost 5 bases and J lost 9, with 20 bases in between. DNA for the CDR3: TGTGCCAGCAGCCCTGGAGGGGGTGGGGACCCTGAGCAGTTCTTC. Translated, it gives CASSPGGGGDPEQFF.

This chain joins TRBV7-2 and TRBJ2-1; tentatively, D is TRBD2 (6 bases). This CDR3 contains 13 residues. Germline V gene lookup returns CDR1 SGHTA and CDR2 FQGNSA. Trimming left V 2 bases short and J 8 bases short, with 10 bases between. For the CDR3, the DNA is TGTGCCAGCAGCTTAAGGAGGGAACATGAGCAGTTCTTC. Translating gives CASSLRREHEQFF. Full variable domain (remainder filled in from reference TRBV7-2 and TRBJ2-1): GAGVSQSPSNKVTEKGKDVELRCDPISGHTALYWYRQSLGQGLEFLIYFQGNSAPDKSGLPSDRFSAERTGGSVSTLTIQRTQQEDSAVYLCASSLRREHEQFFGPGTRLTVL.

V usage is TRBV6-6 and J usage is TRBJ2-1, with 13 nucleotides matching TRBD2. The length of the CDR3 is 15 residues. Trimming took 5 bases from V and 6 from J; bases not matched to a gene: 4. CDR1 and CDR2 from the germline V gene are MNHNY and SVGAGI (reference sequence). CDR3 nucleotide sequence: TGTGCCAGCAGTAAAACTAGCGGGGGGGCCAATGAGCAGTTCTTC. Translating gives CASSKTSGGANEQFF.

The chain carries TRBV14 and TRBJ2-2, with D unclear. The CDR3 extends over 17 amino acids. Germline-derived CDR1 and CDR2 are SGHDN and FVKESK. V gave up 0 bases and J gave up 0 bases, with 11 bases separating them. The CDR3, as DNA: TGTGCCAGCAGCCAAGAGAGAGAAGGTCCGAACACCGGGGAGCTGTTTTTT. Protein: CASSQEREGPNTGELFF. The full variable domain, completed using reference TRBV14 and TRBJ2-2, is EAGVTQFPSHSVIEKGQTVTLRCDPISGHDNLYWYRRVMGKEIKFLLHFVKESKQDESGMPNNRFLAERTGGTYSTLKVQPAELEDSGVYFCASSQEREGPNTGELFFGEGSRLTVL.

The V and J genes are TRBV2 and TRBJ1-3; D unclear. CDR1 is SNHLY and CDR2 is FYNNEI in the germline V gene. The CDR3 is made up of 16 amino acids. With 6 bases removed from V and 0 bases from J, the gap between germline ends came to 15 bases. CDR3 bases: TGTGCCAGCAGAACCGGCAGCTCCTTCTCTGGAAACACCATATATTTT. This sequence encodes CASRTGSSFSGNTIYF. The full variable domain, its missing parts supplied by reference TRBV2 and TRBJ1-3, is EPEVTQTPSHQVTQMGQEVILRCVPISNHLYFYWYRQILGQKVEFLVSFYNNEISEKSEIFDDQFSVERPDGSNFTLKIRSTKLEDSAMYFCASRTGSSFSGNTIYFGEGSWLTVV.

In its sample, this clone was seen once. The V gene is TRBV2, the J gene TRBJ1-5, with 8 bases identical to TRBD1. V shed 4 bases, J shed 6 bases, and the junction held 5 bases outside the gene matches. The germline CDR1 and CDR2 sequences are SNHLY and FYNNEI. This CDR3 is built from 14 residues. The CDR3 loop is CASSGGQGRQPQHF. The DNA of the CDR3 is TGTGCCAGCAGTGGAGGACAGGGCCGTCAGCCCCAGCATTTT.

The chain couples TRBV11-1 to TRBJ1-6; TRBD1 agrees at 9 bases. After removal of 5 bases from V and 8 bases from J, the junction contained 7 bases not matched to a gene. CDR1 and CDR2 from the germline V gene are SGHAT and FQDESV (reference sequence). This CDR3 has 15 residues. The CDR3: CASSDRDRDHSPLHF. As DNA, the CDR3 is TGTGCCAGCAGCGACCGGGACAGGGATCATTCACCCCTCCACTTT.

This clone was counted a few times. For the CDR3, the DNA is TGTGCCAGCAGCCCGGCGGGGGGGAACACCGGGGAGCTGTTTTTT. Amino acids: CASSPAGGNTGELFF. The chain has TRBV5-6 and TRBJ2-2; 8 bases agree with TRBD2. The J segment lost 1 base and the V segment lost 4 bases, leaving 3 bases of the junction unmatched. The CDR3 length is 15 residues. Germline CDR1 reads SGHDT; CDR2 reads YYEEEE.

The rearrangement joins TRBV2 to TRBJ1-5; D gene ambiguous. The CDR3 has 15 amino acids. V dropped 7 bases and J dropped 5 bases, with 18 bases sitting between them. CDR1 SNHLY and CDR2 FYNNEI come from the germline V gene. The CDR3 nucleotides are TGTGCCAGCAACTATGACCGGGCCTCAGATCAGCCCCAGCATTTT. This sequence encodes CASNYDRASDQPQHF. Drawing the rest from reference TRBV2 and TRBJ1-5, the complete variable domain is EPEVTQTPSHQVTQMGQEVILRCVPISNHLYFYWYRQILGQKVEFLVSFYNNEISEKSEIFDDQFSVERPDGSNFTLKIRSTKLEDSAMYFCASNYDRASDQPQHFGDGTRLSIL.

The gene calls are TRBV5-6 and TRBJ1-4; TRBD1 matches at 9 bases. Germline CDR1 and CDR2: SGHDT and YYEEEE. The CDR3 runs 15 residues. After removal of 4 bases from V and 4 bases from J, the junction contained 5 bases not matched to a gene. The CDR3 DNA reads as TGTGCCAGCAGCGACCGGGACAGGGTTAATGAAAAACTGTTTTTT. This translates into CASSDRDRVNEKLFF.

The V and J genes are TRBV9 and TRBJ1-1; no reliable D call. The V and J ends lost 0 bases and 1 base respectively, with 7 bases between them. Germline lookup yields CDR1 SGDLS and CDR2 YYNGEE. The CDR3 runs 14 residues. The CDR3 DNA is TGTGCCAGCAGCGTAGAGATCGCGAACACTGAAGCTTTCTTT. This encodes CASSVEIANTEAFF.

A single count supports this clone. The junction does not match germline at one end; this may be a read error. The CDR3, as DNA: TGTGCCAGCAGGGAAGGGGGCGCCCCGGACTTC. Protein: CASREGGAPDF. The J gene is TRBJ2-5, the V gene TRBV7-8; 7 bases map to TRBD1. CDR1 is SGHVS and CDR2 is FQNEAQ in the germline V gene. The CDR3 contains 11 residues.

This chain connects TRBV11-2 to TRBJ2-7; D assignment may be TRBD1 or TRBD2 (5 bases each). Trimming removed 2 bases from V and 0 bases from J, with 14 bases in between. The CDR3 consists of 16 residues. Germline values: CDR1 SGHAT, CDR2 FQNNGV. The CDR3 loop is CASSLWGSSSSYEQYF. For the CDR3, the DNA is TGTGCCAGCAGCTTATGGGGGAGCTCAAGCTCCTACGAGCAGTACTTC.